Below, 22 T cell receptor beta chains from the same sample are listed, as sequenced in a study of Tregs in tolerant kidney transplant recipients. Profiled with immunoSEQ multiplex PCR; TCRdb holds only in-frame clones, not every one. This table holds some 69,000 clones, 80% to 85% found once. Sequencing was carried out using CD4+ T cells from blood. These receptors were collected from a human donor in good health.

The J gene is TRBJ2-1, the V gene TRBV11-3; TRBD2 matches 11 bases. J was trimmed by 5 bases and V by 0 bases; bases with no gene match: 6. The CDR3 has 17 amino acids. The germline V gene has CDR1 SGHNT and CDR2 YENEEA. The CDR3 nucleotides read TGTGCCAGCAGCTTAGATCTTGGACTAGCGGGTGACAATGAGCAGTTCTTC. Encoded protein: CASSLDLGLAGDNEQFF.

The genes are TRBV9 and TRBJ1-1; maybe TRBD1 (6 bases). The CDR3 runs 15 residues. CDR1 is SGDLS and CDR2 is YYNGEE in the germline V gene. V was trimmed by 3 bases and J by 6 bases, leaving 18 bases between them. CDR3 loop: CASSGAGAVEAEAFF. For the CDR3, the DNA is TGTGCCAGCAGCGGTGCAGGGGCGGTAGAGGCTGAAGCTTTCTTT.

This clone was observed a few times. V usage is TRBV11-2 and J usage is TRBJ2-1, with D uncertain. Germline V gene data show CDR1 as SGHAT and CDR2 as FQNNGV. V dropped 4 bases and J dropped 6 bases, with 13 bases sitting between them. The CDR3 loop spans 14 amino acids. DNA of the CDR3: TGTGCCAGCAGCTACCCCTCGGGCGGCAATGAGCAGTTCTTC. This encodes CASSYPSGGNEQFF.

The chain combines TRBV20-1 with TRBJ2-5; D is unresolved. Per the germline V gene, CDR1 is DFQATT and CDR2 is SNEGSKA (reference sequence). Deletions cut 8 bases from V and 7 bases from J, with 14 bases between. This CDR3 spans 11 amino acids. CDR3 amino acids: CSSDRLGTQYF. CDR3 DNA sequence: TGCAGTTCCGACCGTCTGGGGACCCAGTACTTC.

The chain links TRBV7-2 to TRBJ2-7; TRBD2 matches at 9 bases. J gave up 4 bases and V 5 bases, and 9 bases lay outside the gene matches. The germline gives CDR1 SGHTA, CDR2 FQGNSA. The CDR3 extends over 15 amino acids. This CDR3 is CASSPVGAGGYEQYF. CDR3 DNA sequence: TGTGCCAGCAGCCCAGTCGGAGCGGGGGGTTACGAGCAGTACTTC.

This CDR3 is CASSRRTTEVGEQFF. The CDR3, as DNA: TGTGCCAGCAGCCGGCGGACTACCGAAGTGGGGGAGCAGTTCTTC. The chain has TRBV7-9 and TRBJ2-1; a weak D match, TRBD2 (6 bases). The germline V gene has CDR1 SEHNR and CDR2 FQNEAQ (reference sequence). The CDR3 covers 15 residues. The ends were cut back, 5 bases at V and 10 bases at J, with 21 bases in the middle.

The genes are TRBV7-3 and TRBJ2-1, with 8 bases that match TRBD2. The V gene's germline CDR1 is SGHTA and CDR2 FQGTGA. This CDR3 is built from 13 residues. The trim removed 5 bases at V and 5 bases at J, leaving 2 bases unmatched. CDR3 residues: CASSLTSDNEQFF. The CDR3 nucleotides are TGTGCCAGCAGCCTGACTAGCGACAATGAGCAGTTCTTC.

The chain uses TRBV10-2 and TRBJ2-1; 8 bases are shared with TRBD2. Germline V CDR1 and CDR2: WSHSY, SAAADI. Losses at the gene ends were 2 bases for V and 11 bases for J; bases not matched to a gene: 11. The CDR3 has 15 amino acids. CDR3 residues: CASSETGLASPQQFF. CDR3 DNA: TGCGCCAGCAGTGAGACTGGACTAGCCTCACCACAGCAGTTCTTC.

In DNA, the CDR3 is TGTGCCAGCAGCCTACAGGGGTTAACTGAAGCTTTCTTT. Translation: CASSLQGLTEAFF. The V call is TRBV28, the J call TRBJ1-1, with 7 nucleotides matching TRBD1. Germline loops: CDR1 MDHEN, CDR2 SYDVKM. This CDR3 contains 13 residues. Germline trimming cut 6 bases from V and 5 bases from J; bases unmatched to any gene: 6.

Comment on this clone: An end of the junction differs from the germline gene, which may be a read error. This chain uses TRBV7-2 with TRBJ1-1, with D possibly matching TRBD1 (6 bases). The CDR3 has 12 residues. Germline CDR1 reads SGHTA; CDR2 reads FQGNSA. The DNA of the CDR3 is TGTGCCAGCAGCTTACAGTCGGCAGGGGCCTCGTTT. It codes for CASSLQSAGASF.

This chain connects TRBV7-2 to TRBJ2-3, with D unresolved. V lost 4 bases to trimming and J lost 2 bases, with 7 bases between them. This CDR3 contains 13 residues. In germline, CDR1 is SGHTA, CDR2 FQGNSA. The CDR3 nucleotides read TGTGCCAGCAGCTCACAAATCACAGATACGCAGTATTTT. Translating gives CASSSQITDTQYF.

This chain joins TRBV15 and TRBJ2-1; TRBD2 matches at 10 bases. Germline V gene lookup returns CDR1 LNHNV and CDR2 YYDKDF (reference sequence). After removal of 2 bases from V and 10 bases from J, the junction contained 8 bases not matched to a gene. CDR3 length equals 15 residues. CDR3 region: CATSRTGTSAYEQFF. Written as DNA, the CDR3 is TGTGCCACCAGCAGAACTGGGACTAGCGCGTACGAGCAGTTCTTC.

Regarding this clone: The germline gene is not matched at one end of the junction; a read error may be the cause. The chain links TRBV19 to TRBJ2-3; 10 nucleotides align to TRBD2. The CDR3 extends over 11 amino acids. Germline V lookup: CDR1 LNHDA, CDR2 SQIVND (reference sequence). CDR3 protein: CASGPGLAQHF. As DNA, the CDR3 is TGTGCCAGTGGGCCGGGACTAGCGCAACATTTT.

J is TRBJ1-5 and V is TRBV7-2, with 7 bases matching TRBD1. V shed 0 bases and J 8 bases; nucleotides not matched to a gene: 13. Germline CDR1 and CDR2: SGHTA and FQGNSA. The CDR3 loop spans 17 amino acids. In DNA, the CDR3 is TGTGCCAGCAGCTTAGCCCCCGACAGGGTAGGAATCAAGCCCCAGCATTTT. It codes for CASSLAPDRVGIKPQHF.

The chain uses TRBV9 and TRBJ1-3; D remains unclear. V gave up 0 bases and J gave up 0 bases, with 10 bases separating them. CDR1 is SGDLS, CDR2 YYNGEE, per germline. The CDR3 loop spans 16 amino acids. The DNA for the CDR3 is TGTGCCAGCAGCGTAGACGACGGTTACTCTGGAAACACCATATATTTT. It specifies CASSVDDGYSGNTIYF.

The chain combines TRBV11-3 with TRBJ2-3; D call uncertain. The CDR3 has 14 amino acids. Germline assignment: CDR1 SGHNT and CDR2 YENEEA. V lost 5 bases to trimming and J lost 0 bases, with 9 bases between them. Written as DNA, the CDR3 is TGTGCCAGCAGCAATCCATCTAGCACAGATACGCAGTATTTT. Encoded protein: CASSNPSSTDTQYF.

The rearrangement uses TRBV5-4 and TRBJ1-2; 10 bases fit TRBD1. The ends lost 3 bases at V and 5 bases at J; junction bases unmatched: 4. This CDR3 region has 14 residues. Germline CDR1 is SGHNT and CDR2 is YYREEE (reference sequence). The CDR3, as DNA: TGTGCCAGCAGCTCTCGGGACAGGGGATATGGCTACACCTTC. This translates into CASSSRDRGYGYTF.

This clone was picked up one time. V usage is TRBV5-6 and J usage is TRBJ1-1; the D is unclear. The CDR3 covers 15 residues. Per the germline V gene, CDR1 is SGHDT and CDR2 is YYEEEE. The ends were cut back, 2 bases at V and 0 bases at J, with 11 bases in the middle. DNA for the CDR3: TGTGCCAGCAGCTTACCCGTAGGAATGAACACTGAAGCTTTCTTT. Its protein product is CASSLPVGMNTEAFF.

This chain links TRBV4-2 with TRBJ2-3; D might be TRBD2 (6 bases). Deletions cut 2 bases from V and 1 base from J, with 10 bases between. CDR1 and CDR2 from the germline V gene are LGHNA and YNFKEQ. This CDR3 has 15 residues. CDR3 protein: CASSQLSGGTDTQYF. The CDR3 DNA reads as TGTGCCAGCAGCCAACTTAGCGGAGGCACAGATACGCAGTATTTT.

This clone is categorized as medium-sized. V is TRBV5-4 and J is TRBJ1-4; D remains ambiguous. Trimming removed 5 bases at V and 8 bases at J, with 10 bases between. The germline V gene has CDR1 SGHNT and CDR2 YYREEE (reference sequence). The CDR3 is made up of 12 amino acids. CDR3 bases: TGTGCCAGCAGTCTTCCGGGCGAAAAACTGTTTTTT. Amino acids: CASSLPGEKLFF. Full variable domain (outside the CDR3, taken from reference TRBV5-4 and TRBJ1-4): ETGVTQSPTHLIKTRGQQVTLRCSSQSGHNTVSWYQQALGQGPQFIFQYYREEENGRGNFPPRFSGLQFPNYSSELNVNALELDDSALYLCASSLPGEKLFFGSGTQLSVL.

The CDR3 region has the DNA TGCAGCGTCCGCAGGGGGCTCATAGAGACCCAGTACTTC. The encoded protein is CSVRRGLIETQYF. V and J are TRBV29-1 and TRBJ2-5, with 8 bases matching TRBD1. CDR1 and CDR2 from the germline V gene are SQVTM and ANQGSEA. CDR3 size: 13 residues. The trim removed 6 bases at V and 4 bases at J, leaving 7 bases unmatched. The entire variable domain, with the rest obtained from reference TRBV29-1 and TRBJ2-5, is as follows: SAVISQKPSRDICQRGTSLTIQCQVDSQVTMMFWYRQQPGQSLTLIATANQGSEATYESGFVIDKFPISRPNLTFSTLTVSNMSPEDSSIYLCSVRRGLIETQYFGPGTRLLVL.

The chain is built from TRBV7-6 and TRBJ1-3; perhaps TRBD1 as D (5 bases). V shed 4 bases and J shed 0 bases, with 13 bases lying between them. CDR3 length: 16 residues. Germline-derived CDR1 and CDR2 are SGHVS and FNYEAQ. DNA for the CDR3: TGTGCCAGCAGCTACCCCCAGGGAAACTCTGGAAACACCATATATTTT. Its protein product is CASSYPQGNSGNTIYF. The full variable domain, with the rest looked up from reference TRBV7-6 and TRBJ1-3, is GAGVSQSPRYKVTKRGQDVALRCDPISGHVSLYWYRQALGQGPEFLTYFNYEAQQDKSGLPNDRFSAERPEGSISTLTIQRTEQRDSAMYRCASSYPQGNSGNTIYFGEGSWLTVV.